These 30 T cell receptor beta chains share one sample of origin, sequenced in a study of blood T cell repertoires in COVID-19. Libraries were prepared by immunoSEQ multiplex PCR; TCRdb keeps only in-frame clonotypes and omits some of them. Here the sample spans a few hundred thousand clones, around nine tenths being singletons. Sequencing was carried out using peripheral blood. These receptors originate from an older woman with COVID-19, enrolled during active disease.

The V call is TRBV6-6, the J call TRBJ2-7, with a weak D call TRBD2 (5 bases). CDR3 length equals 14 residues. Germline V gives CDR1 MNHNY, CDR2 SVGAGI (reference sequence). Trimming left V 6 bases short and J 5 bases short, with 17 bases between. The CDR3 spells CASRQGGFGDEQYF. The CDR3 bases are TGTGCCAGCAGGCAAGGCGGGTTCGGAGACGAGCAGTACTTC.

CDR3 bases: TGTGCCAGCATGAGTCGGGACAGCTCCTCCGGGTCCTACTATGGCTACACCTTC. It yields the protein CASMSRDSSSGSYYGYTF. The J gene is TRBJ1-2, the V gene TRBV11-3; 7 nucleotides line up with TRBD1. V gave up 7 bases and J gave up 3 bases; unmatched junction bases: 20. Germline V CDR1 and CDR2: SGHNT, YENEEA. CDR3 length: 18 residues.

This chain uses TRBV28 with TRBJ2-2; 10 bases are shared with TRBD1. Germline CDR1 and CDR2: MDHEN and SYDVKM. The CDR3 contains 16 residues. The V and J ends lost 7 bases and 4 bases, in that order; junction bases with no gene match: 9. The CDR3 DNA follows: TGTGCCAGCAAGACAGGGGGCGCCGTCAGCACCGGGGAGCTGTTTTTT. Translating it yields CASKTGGAVSTGELFF.

The V and J genes are TRBV19 and TRBJ2-5, with a tentative D call TRBD2 (6 bases). The germline V and J ends were trimmed by 1 base and 9 bases, with 15 bases remaining between them. The CDR3 has 14 amino acids. Germline-derived CDR1 and CDR2 are LNHDA and SQIVND (reference sequence). For the CDR3, the DNA is TGTGCCAGTAGTATAGGGGGGAGTAGCGGCCCCCAGTACTTC. Protein: CASSIGGSSGPQYF.

The V call is TRBV3-1 (or the pseudogene TRBV3-2), the J call TRBJ1-6, with TRBD1 matching over 7 bases. CDR1 and CDR2 from the germline V gene are LGHDT and YNNKEL (reference sequence). J gave up 8 bases and V 1 base, and 8 bases lay outside the gene matches. The CDR3 runs to 16 residues. This CDR3 is CASSQGGAGGYSPLHF. The DNA of the CDR3 is TGTGCCAGCAGCCAAGGGGGGGCAGGGGGGTATTCACCCCTCCACTTT.

This chain joins TRBV27 and TRBJ2-6; D is unresolved. The germline CDR1 and CDR2 sequences are MNHEY and SMNVEV (reference sequence). The CDR3 runs to 17 residues. The V gene lost 2 bases and the J gene lost 0 bases, with 11 bases spanning the gap. The CDR3 loop reads CASSLVRISSGANVLTF. Here the CDR3 DNA reads TGTGCCAGCAGTTTAGTGCGGATAAGCTCTGGGGCCAACGTCCTGACTTTC.

The genes are TRBV7-3 and TRBJ2-5; 8 nucleotides line up with TRBD2. The CDR3 runs to 16 residues. The junction had 12 bases not matched to a gene; V was cut back by 5 bases and J by 4 bases. Germline CDR1 SGHTA, CDR2 FQGTGA. CDR3 in DNA: TGTGCCAGCAGCCCCCAGGGCGGGAGGACCGGAGAGACCCAGTACTTC. It translates to CASSPQGGRTGETQYF.

For the CDR3, the DNA is TGTGCCAGCAGTCGTGACAGGGTTTACGAGCAGTACTTC. This encodes CASSRDRVYEQYF. The chain couples TRBV5-5 to TRBJ2-7, with 7 bases lining up with TRBD1. The CDR3 length is 13 residues. V lost 5 bases, J lost 4 bases, and 6 bases stayed unmatched. Germline V lookup: CDR1 SGHKS, CDR2 YYEKEE (reference sequence).

This clone was seen only once. The chain employs TRBV19 and TRBJ1-1, with TRBD1 as a possible D gene (6 bases). This CDR3 contains 14 residues. CDR1 and CDR2 from the germline V gene are LNHDA and SQIVND (reference sequence). V was clipped by 3 bases and J by 7 bases, with 15 bases between them. The CDR3 coding sequence is TGTGCCAGTAGTATGAACAGGGTAGTGCATGAAGCTTTCTTT. It yields the protein CASSMNRVVHEAFF.

The chain joins TRBV10-3 to TRBJ1-3; D unclear. Germline assignment: CDR1 ENHRY and CDR2 SYGVKD. The CDR3 length is 16 residues. V was clipped by 0 bases and J by 4 bases, with 13 bases between them. CDR3 DNA: TGTGCCATCAGTGAGTCGGGGAGGGTTGAAGGAAACACCATATATTTT. Translating gives CAISESGRVEGNTIYF.

The chain carries TRBV5-1 and TRBJ1-2, with 7 bases identical to TRBD1. Germline V lookup: CDR1 SGHRS, CDR2 YFSETQ. V gave up 4 bases and J gave up 8 bases; unmatched junction bases: 14. This CDR3 contains 15 residues. DNA of the CDR3: TGCGCCAGCAGCGTCTGGACAGGCCAAGAGGGGGGCTACACCTTC. It yields the protein CASSVWTGQEGGYTF.

CDR3 sequence reads: CASSQQGGDQPQHF. The CDR3 nucleotides read TGTGCCAGCAGCCAGCAGGGAGGGGATCAGCCCCAGCATTTT. The V call is TRBV28, the J call TRBJ1-5, with a possible D match to TRBD1 (5 bases). The germline V gene encodes CDR1 MDHEN and CDR2 SYDVKM. The CDR3 covers 14 residues. Trimming shortened V by 6 bases and J by 5 bases, and 14 bases separated the two germline ends.

CDR3 DNA sequence: TGTGCCAGCTCACCGGGCGACAGGGTAGGTCAGCCCCAGCATTTT. Translated, it gives CASSPGDRVGQPQHF. The rearrangement uses TRBV18 and TRBJ1-5; 7 bases are shared with TRBD1. Germline V CDR1 and CDR2: KGHSH, LQKENI. V shed 3 bases and J 6 bases; nucleotides not matched to a gene: 8. This CDR3 comprises 15 residues. The complete variable domain, with remaining parts taken from reference TRBV18 and TRBJ1-5, reads NAGVMQNPRHLVRRRGQEARLRCSPMKGHSHVYWYRQLPEEGLKFMVYLQKENIIDESGMPKERFSAEFPKEGPSILRIQQVVRGDSAAYFCASSPGDRVGQPQHFGDGTRLSIL.

The V gene is TRBV5-1, the J gene TRBJ1-1; D possibly corresponds to TRBD1 (5 bases). CDR3 length: 13 residues. Trimming stripped 5 bases from V and 1 base from J, with 9 bases between. Germline-derived CDR1 and CDR2 are SGHRS and YFSETQ. In DNA form, the CDR3 reads TGCGCCAGCAGGACGCAGGGGAACACTGAAGCTTTCTTT. Encoded protein: CASRTQGNTEAFF.

The chain has TRBV7-9 and TRBJ1-2; 7 bases match TRBD1. The CDR3 spans 16 residues. Germline V gene lookup returns CDR1 SEHNR and CDR2 FQNEAQ (reference sequence). Germline trimming cut 10 bases from V and 0 bases from J; bases unmatched to any gene: 14. The CDR3 DNA reads as TGTGCCACTCAGGAAGCCGACAGGGACGCTAACTATGGCTACACCTTC. Translated, it gives CATQEADRDANYGYTF. Full variable domain (outside the CDR3, taken from reference TRBV7-9 and TRBJ1-2): DTGVSQNPRHKITKRGQNVTFRCDPISEHNRLYWYRQTLGQGPEFLTYFQNEAQLEKSRLLSDRFSAERPKGSFSTLEIQRTEQGDSAMYLCATQEADRDANYGYTFGSGTRLTVV.

This CDR3 is CASSKDPRGNSPLHF. Written as DNA, the CDR3 is TGTGCCAGCAGCAAGGACCCCAGGGGTAATTCACCCCTCCACTTT. The chain couples TRBV9 to TRBJ1-6; TRBD1 might be the D (6 bases). The CDR3 contains 15 residues. V was pared by 4 bases and J by 6 bases, with 14 bases between. The germline V gene encodes CDR1 SGDLS and CDR2 YYNGEE.

The chain uses TRBV3-1 (or the pseudogene TRBV3-2) and TRBJ2-5; 10 bases fit TRBD2. The V segment lost 8 bases and the J segment 0 bases; nucleotides outside the gene matches: 3. The CDR3 consists of 14 residues. Germline CDR1 LGHDT, CDR2 YNNKEL (reference sequence). The CDR3 here is CASGTSAYQETQYF. CDR3 nucleotides: TGTGCCAGCGGGACTAGCGCCTACCAAGAGACCCAGTACTTC.

The chain has TRBV6-6 and TRBJ1-1; possible D gene TRBD1, 6 bases. Deletions cut 6 bases from V and 4 bases from J, with 18 bases between. The CDR3 is 15 amino acids. Looked up from germline, CDR1 is MNHNY and CDR2 is SVGAGI (reference sequence). The DNA for the CDR3 is TGTGCCAGCAGGCCATCCAGGGGTACGGGCACTGAAGCTTTCTTT. Amino acid sequence: CASRPSRGTGTEAFF.

This chain joins TRBV4-2 and TRBJ1-2, with 8 bases lining up with TRBD1. This CDR3 is 17 amino acids long. Germline V CDR1 and CDR2: LGHNA, YNFKEQ. The J segment lost 7 bases and the V segment lost 1 base, leaving 14 bases of the junction unmatched. CDR3 sequence: CASSQGVTGTGSGGYTF. The CDR3 DNA reads as TGTGCCAGCAGCCAAGGCGTCACCGGGACAGGCTCGGGTGGCTACACCTTC.

This chain connects TRBV24-1 to TRBJ1-2; no firm D call. V shed 4 bases and J shed 8 bases, with 13 bases lying between them. The germline CDR1 and CDR2 sequences are KGHDR and SFDVKD. The CDR3 totals 13 residues. The CDR3 protein is CATSERSRIGYTF. CDR3 in DNA: TGTGCCACCAGTGAGCGTTCTCGTATAGGCTACACCTTC.

V usage is TRBV6-5 and J usage is TRBJ1-1; tentatively, D is TRBD1 (5 bases). CDR1 is MNHEY and CDR2 is SVGAGI in the germline V gene. This CDR3 contains 12 residues. The germline V and J ends were trimmed by 5 bases and 7 bases, with 11 bases remaining between them. The CDR3, as DNA: TGTGCCAGCAGTACTCCTGACAGTGAAGCTTTCTTT. Translating gives CASSTPDSEAFF.

The CDR3 nucleotides are TGTGCCAGCTCACCTAACCCCCCTAGCGGAAACACCGGGGAGCTGTTTTTT. Protein sequence: CASSPNPPSGNTGELFF. The gene calls are TRBV18 and TRBJ2-2; 7 positions match TRBD2. Trimming at V came to 3 bases and at J to 2 bases, leaving 9 bases not matched to a gene. Looked up from germline, CDR1 is KGHSH and CDR2 is LQKENI. The length of the CDR3 is 17 residues. The whole variable domain, filled in from reference TRBV18 and TRBJ2-2, reads NAGVMQNPRHLVRRRGQEARLRCSPMKGHSHVYWYRQLPEEGLKFMVYLQKENIIDESGMPKERFSAEFPKEGPSILRIQQVVRGDSAAYFCASSPNPPSGNTGELFFGEGSRLTVL.

The chain has TRBV30 and TRBJ2-2; weak D call: TRBD2 (5 bases). V was shortened by 3 bases and J by 1 base, with 6 bases between the two germline ends. Germline V gives CDR1 GTSNPN, CDR2 SVGIG (reference sequence). CDR3 size: 13 residues. The CDR3 is CAWSSGNTGELFF. CDR3 nucleotide sequence: TGTGCCTGGAGCAGCGGGAACACCGGGGAGCTGTTTTTT. Full variable domain (rest looked up from reference TRBV30 and TRBJ2-2): SQTIHQWPATLVQPVGSPLSLECTVEGTSNPNLYWYRQAAGRGLQLLFYSVGIGQISSEVPQNLSASRPQDRQFILSSKKLLLSDSGFYLCAWSSGNTGELFFGEGSRLTVL.

The genes are TRBV19 and TRBJ2-6, with D possibly being TRBD1 (7 bases). V was trimmed by 6 bases and J by 7 bases, leaving 16 bases between them. CDR1 is LNHDA, CDR2 SQIVND, per germline (reference sequence). This CDR3 region has 15 residues. The CDR3 nucleotides are TGTGCCAGTAGGGAGGGGGCCCGTAGTGCCAACGTCCTGACTTTC. This encodes CASREGARSANVLTF.

This rearrangement joins TRBV3-1 (or the pseudogene TRBV3-2) to TRBJ2-7, with 7 positions matching TRBD1. The CDR3 has 12 residues. Losses at the gene ends were 5 bases for V and 6 bases for J; bases not matched to a gene: 4. The germline V gene encodes CDR1 LGHDT and CDR2 YNNKEL (reference sequence). CDR3 bases: TGTGCCAGCAGCTCGGGACAGACCGAGCAGTACTTC. It specifies CASSSGQTEQYF.

The genes are TRBV15 and TRBJ2-1; 7 bases fit TRBD2. Germline loops: CDR1 LNHNV, CDR2 YYDKDF (reference sequence). The V segment lost 0 bases and the J segment 4 bases; nucleotides outside the gene matches: 3. The CDR3 is 15 residues long. CDR3 loop: CATSRDPGGYNEQFF. The CDR3 nucleotides are TGTGCCACCAGCAGAGACCCGGGAGGATACAATGAGCAGTTCTTC. Based on the CDR3 plus reference TRBV15 and TRBJ2-1, the full variable domain is DAMVIQNPRYQVTQFGKPVTLSCSQTLNHNVMYWYQQKSSQAPKLLFHYYDKDFNNEADTPDNFQSRRPNTSFCFLDIRSPGLGDTAMYLCATSRDPGGYNEQFFGPGTRLTVL.

The rearrangement links TRBV7-2 to TRBJ2-7, with D possibly matching TRBD2 (6 bases). The length of the CDR3 is 14 residues. Between the trimmed V and J ends, which lost 3 bases and 2 bases, there was a span of 11 bases. CDR1 is SGHTA, CDR2 FQGNSA, per germline. The chain's CDR3 is CASSFGGSAYEQYF. The CDR3 DNA is TGTGCCAGCAGCTTTGGAGGGTCCGCCTACGAGCAGTACTTC.

The gene calls are TRBV18 and TRBJ2-7; 14 bases map to TRBD2. The V segment lost 3 bases and the J segment 2 bases; nucleotides outside the gene matches: 3. The germline CDR1 and CDR2 sequences are KGHSH and LQKENI. The CDR3 loop spans 16 amino acids. The CDR3 spells CASSPGTSGGPYEQYF. CDR3 DNA sequence: TGTGCCAGCTCACCGGGGACTAGCGGGGGCCCCTACGAGCAGTACTTC.

The J gene is TRBJ2-5, the V gene TRBV19, with D uncertain. CDR1 and CDR2 from the germline V gene are LNHDA and SQIVND (reference sequence). The V end was cut by 1 base, the J end by 0 bases, with 6 bases between. The CDR3 spans 14 residues. The CDR3 DNA sequence: TGTGCCAGTAGTATAGTTGGAGACCAAGAGACCCAGTACTTC. Protein product: CASSIVGDQETQYF.

V usage is TRBV11-3 and J usage is TRBJ1-1, with D perhaps TRBD1 (6 bases). Germline assignment: CDR1 SGHNT and CDR2 YENEEA. Between the trimmed V and J ends, which lost 6 bases and 2 bases, there was a span of 13 bases. The CDR3 contains 14 residues. CDR3 nucleotides: TGTGCCAGCAGATTTACCGGGACAAACACTGAAGCTTTCTTT. Translating gives CASRFTGTNTEAFF.